A selection of T cell receptor beta chains follows, all from one sample in a study of early T cells in non-severe SARS-CoV-2 infection. TCRdb re-called the 5' RACE reads with MiXCR, one entry per CDR3 protein. The sample contains about 69,000 distinct CDR3 sequences, approximately 12% of which appear only once. Sequenced input: whole blood. The receptors stem from an adult who was a healthcare worker with PCR-confirmed SARS-CoV-2 infection or an uninfected control (not recorded which). Each CDR3 is given without its conserved first and last residue. The D gene is left open where the match is weak.

D gene | J gene | V gene | CDR3 protein
. | TRBJ1-4 | TRBV3-1 | ASSQDSNEKLF
. | TRBJ2-5 | TRBV5-8 | ASSLVRGYARETQY
. | TRBJ1-1 | TRBV5-1 | ASSLAGMAEAF
. | TRBJ2-3 | TRBV29-1 | SVDIEISTDTQY
TRBD2 | TRBJ2-3 | TRBV6-1 | ASSLTSGGPDTQY
TRBD1 | TRBJ2-7 | TRBV27 | ASSPTGIAYEQY
TRBD2 | TRBJ2-2 | TRBV4-1 | ASSQVTSGRAGVTGELF
. | TRBJ2-1 | TRBV29-1 | SVEVLRTEQF
. | TRBJ2-1 | TRBV29-1 | SVEGGEQF
. | TRBJ2-7 | TRBV6-2/TRBV6-3 | ASSYSRGAFYEQY
TRBD1 | TRBJ1-2 | TRBV6-5 | ASSPARTGANYGYT
. | TRBJ2-3 | TRBV2 | ASSEGTDTQY
TRBD2 | TRBJ2-7 | TRBV7-9 | ASSLWASGGDEQY
. | TRBJ1-1 | TRBV5-4 | ASSLEGLDTEAF
TRBD2 | TRBJ2-1 | TRBV20-1 | SAITSGGFTEQF
. | TRBJ1-1 | TRBV7-3 | ASSLTTGRAGTEAF
TRBD1 | TRBJ1-4 | TRBV13 | ASSSRWDRAATNEKLF
. | TRBJ2-3 | TRBV27 | ASSLFPRGTDTQY
. | TRBJ2-1 | TRBV6-2/TRBV6-3 | ASSPRGANNEQF
TRBD1 | TRBJ2-7 | TRBV12-5 | ASGWGDRRDEQY
. | TRBJ2-7 | TRBV29-1 | SVDTGEDTYEQY
. | TRBJ2-7 | TRBV12-3/TRBV12-4 | ASSLGRRFSYEQY
. | TRBJ2-1 | TRBV12-3/TRBV12-4 | ASSHLSYNEQF
TRBD2 | TRBJ2-3 | TRBV6-5 | ASSPPSGSIDTQY
TRBD1 | TRBJ1-2 | TRBV5-1 | ASSLTSTGRDGYT
TRBD1 | TRBJ2-3 | TRBV18 | ASSEWTGKTDTQY
TRBD2 | TRBJ2-3 | TRBV20-1 | SARDLGGRAFGTQY
TRBD2 | TRBJ2-5 | TRBV7-6 | ASSLTSGGVKYQETQY
. | TRBJ2-3 | TRBV6-4 | ASSEAGHTDTQY
. | TRBJ2-7 | TRBV7-8 | ASSLVQGPSYEQY
. | TRBJ2-1 | TRBV20-1 | SARDPLDRKEQF
. | TRBJ2-7 | TRBV6-2/TRBV6-3 | ASIRDGTYEQY
TRBD2 | TRBJ2-5 | TRBV6-2/TRBV6-3 | ASSYPMRLAGSETQY
. | TRBJ1-5 | TRBV6-6 | ASSRTDYNQPQH
TRBD1 | TRBJ2-5 | TRBV12-3/TRBV12-4 | ASSLDRGYQETQY
. | TRBJ1-3 | TRBV7-8 | ASSLSQSSGNTIY
. | TRBJ2-7 | TRBV12-3/TRBV12-4 | ASSPEVVGRIRLSYEQY
TRBD2 | TRBJ2-7 | TRBV9 | ASSVGLAGDPASGEQY
. | TRBJ2-6 | TRBV7-9 | ASSSLGRRSGANVLT
. | TRBJ1-3 | TRBV12-5 | ASGLTRTARNSGNTIY
TRBD2 | TRBJ2-1 | TRBV29-1 | SVEVSGLAGRSSYNEQF
. | TRBJ1-2 | TRBV5-1 | ASNNQAPTDGYT
. | TRBJ1-5 | TRBV24-1 | ATSDFSVQPQH
TRBD2 | TRBJ2-3 | TRBV7-2 | ASSPIKAVAGSETQY
TRBD1 | TRBJ2-1 | TRBV9 | ASSVDPGQGVNEQF
. | TRBJ2-7 | TRBV29-1 | SVVGQGPPYEQY
. | TRBJ2-7 | TRBV14 | ASSQFGNPREQY